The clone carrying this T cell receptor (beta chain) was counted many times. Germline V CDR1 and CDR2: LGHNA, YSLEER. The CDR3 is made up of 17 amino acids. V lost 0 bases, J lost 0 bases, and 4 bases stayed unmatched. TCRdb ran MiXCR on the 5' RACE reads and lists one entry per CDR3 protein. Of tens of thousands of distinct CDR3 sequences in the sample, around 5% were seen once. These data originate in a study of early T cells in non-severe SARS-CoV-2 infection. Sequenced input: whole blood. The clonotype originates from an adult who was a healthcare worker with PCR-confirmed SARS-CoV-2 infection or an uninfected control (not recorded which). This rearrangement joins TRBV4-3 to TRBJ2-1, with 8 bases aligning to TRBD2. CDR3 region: CASSQDPGTSSYNEQFF. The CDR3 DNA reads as TGCGCCAGCAGCCAAGATCCGGGGACTAGCTCCTACAATGAGCAGTTCTTC.